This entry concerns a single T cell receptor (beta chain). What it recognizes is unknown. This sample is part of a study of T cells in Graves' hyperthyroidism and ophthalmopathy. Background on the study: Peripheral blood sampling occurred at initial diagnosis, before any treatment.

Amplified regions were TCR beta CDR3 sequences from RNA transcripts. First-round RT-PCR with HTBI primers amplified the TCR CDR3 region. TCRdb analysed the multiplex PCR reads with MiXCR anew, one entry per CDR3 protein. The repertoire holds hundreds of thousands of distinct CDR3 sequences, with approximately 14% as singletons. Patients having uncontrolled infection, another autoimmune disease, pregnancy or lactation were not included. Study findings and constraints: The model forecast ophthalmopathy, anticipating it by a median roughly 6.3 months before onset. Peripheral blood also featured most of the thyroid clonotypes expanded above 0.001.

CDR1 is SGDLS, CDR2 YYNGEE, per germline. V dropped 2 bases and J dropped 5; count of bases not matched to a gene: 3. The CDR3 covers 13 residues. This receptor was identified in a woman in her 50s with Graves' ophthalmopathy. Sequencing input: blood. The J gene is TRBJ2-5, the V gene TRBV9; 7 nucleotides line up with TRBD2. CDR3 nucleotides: TGTGCCAGCAGCGTTAGAGCGGGGGAGACCCAGTACTTC. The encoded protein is CASSVRAGETQYF. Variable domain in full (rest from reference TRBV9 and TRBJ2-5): DSGVTQTPKHLITATGQRVTLRCSPRSGDLSVYWYQQSLDQGLQFLIQYYNGEERAKGNILERFSAQQFPDLHSELNLSSLELGDSALYFCASSVRAGETQYFGPGTRLLVL.